Included here is one T cell receptor (beta chain) sequence, with context. The data are from a study of neoadjuvant anti-PD-1 for oral cavity cancer. Study-wide context: Around day 43, patients without progression received a fourth nivolumab dose before surgery.

Germline CDR1 reads SGDLS; CDR2 reads YYNGEE. The CDR3 is 13 residues long. V gave up 0 bases and J gave up 4 bases, with 7 bases separating them. Noted time point: after neoadjuvant nivolumab, at surgical resection. Repertoires were generated with immunoSEQ multiplex PCR, while TCRdb's copy carries only in-frame clones and drops some. The sample holds around 8,000 clones, approximately 62% seen once. The sequences come from PBMCs, collected after nivolumab (anti-PD-1) treatment. This TCR came from a person aged 40-85 years with oral cavity squamous cell carcinoma. V gene TRBV9 combines with J gene TRBJ1-2, with D perhaps matching TRBD1 (6 bases). In DNA, the CDR3 is TGTGCCAGCAGCGTAGGACAGGCCTATGGCTACACCTTC. Translation gives CASSVGQAYGYTF.